A single sample gave rise to the 32 T cell receptor beta chains below, sequenced in a study of spatial heterogeneity in lung cancer. TCRdb re-derived calls from the 5' RACE reads in MiXCR, one entry per CDR3 protein. The sample records more than 45,000 distinct CDR3 sequences, roughly 5.2% being singletons. Indicated time point: sample taken at primary tumor resection. Sequencing covered unsorted whole RNA taken from tumor, nontumor lung or frozen PBMC. The sequenced sample was PBMCs, obtained at surgery. Receptors originate from a male donor with early-stage non-small cell lung cancer.

V is TRBV6-1 and J is TRBJ2-7; the match to TRBD1 covers 7 bases. Losses at the gene ends were 6 bases for V and 5 bases for J; bases not matched to a gene: 10. The CDR3 has 14 amino acids. Germline assignment: CDR1 MNHNS and CDR2 SASEGT. The CDR3 coding sequence is TGTGCCAGCAGCCGACGACAGGGTCGGCACGAGCAGTACTTC. Residues: CASSRRQGRHEQYF.

The table lists this clonotype with many counts. This sequence joins TRBV6-2 or TRBV6-3 and TRBJ2-7; 8 nucleotides align to TRBD1. V dropped 0 bases and J dropped 7; count of bases not matched to a gene: 14. The CDR3 extends over 17 amino acids. Germline V gives CDR1 MNHEY, CDR2 SVGEGT. The CDR3 spells CASSYSRQGIGVREQYF. The CDR3 DNA reads as TGTGCCAGCAGTTACTCGAGACAGGGGATAGGAGTGAGGGAGCAGTACTTC.

In its sample, this clonotype was seen many times. The chain uses TRBV6-2 or TRBV6-3 and TRBJ1-1; D unresolved. This CDR3 contains 11 residues. V shed 6 bases and J shed 7 bases, with 9 bases lying between them. Germline values: CDR1 MNHEY, CDR2 SVGEGT. This CDR3 is CASRQEGEAFF. As DNA, the CDR3 is TGTGCCAGCAGGCAAGAGGGTGAAGCTTTCTTT.

This clonotype was detected ten times or more. The rearrangement joins TRBV6-6 to TRBJ2-1, with 7 positions matching TRBD1. CDR1 MNHNY and CDR2 SVGAGI come from the germline V gene (reference sequence). V lost 6 bases and J lost 0; bases outside the gene matches: 5. This CDR3 is 15 amino acids long. In DNA form, the CDR3 reads TGTGCCAGCAGGCCGGGACAGCGCTCCTACAATGAGCAGTTCTTC. It specifies CASRPGQRSYNEQFF.

This clonotype was detected many times. The chain joins TRBV12-5 to TRBJ1-3, with 7 bases that match TRBD1. V dropped 5 bases and J dropped 3; count of bases not matched to a gene: 13. Germline V gene data show CDR1 as LGHNT and CDR2 as FRNRAP. CDR3 length equals 17 residues. CDR3 DNA: TGTGCTAGTGGTCCCACTTTAGGGGGCGCGTTTGGAAACACCATATATTTT. Protein product: CASGPTLGGAFGNTIYF.

The sample holds many counts of this clonotype. The chain is built from TRBV7-9 and TRBJ2-3; 9 bases map to TRBD2. This CDR3 contains 15 residues. Germline values: CDR1 SEHNR, CDR2 FQNEAQ (reference sequence). Trimming took 2 bases from V and 4 from J; bases not matched to a gene: 4. The CDR3 is CASSLSLAGPDTQYF. The CDR3 DNA is TGTGCCAGCAGCTTATCACTAGCGGGTCCAGATACGCAGTATTTT. Complete variable domain (other parts from reference TRBV7-9 and TRBJ2-3): DTGVSQNPRHKITKRGQNVTFRCDPISEHNRLYWYRQTLGQGPEFLTYFQNEAQLEKSRLLSDRFSAERPKGSFSTLEIQRTEQGDSAMYLCASSLSLAGPDTQYFGPGTRLTVL.

Notes on this clonotype: This could be a read error, since a much larger clone is one nucleotide away. Here the CDR3 DNA reads TGCGCCAGCAGCTTTTGGCAGGCGGAGACCCAGTGCTTC. Encoded protein: CASSFWQAETQCF. V usage is TRBV5-1 and J usage is TRBJ2-5; D ambiguous. There are 13 residues in the CDR3. Germline CDR1 SGHRS, CDR2 YFSETQ.

This clonotype was recorded many times. This rearrangement joins TRBV7-2 to TRBJ2-5, with TRBD2 as a possible D gene (6 bases). The CDR3 spans 15 residues. Per germline, CDR1 SGHTA and CDR2 FQGNSA. Trimming left V 3 bases short and J 4 bases short, with 15 bases between. In nucleotides, the CDR3 is TGTGCCAGCAGCTTCCAAGCGGGCCCGGGAGAGACCCAGTACTTC. Protein product: CASSFQAGPGETQYF. The full variable domain, in which reference TRBV7-2 and TRBJ2-5 provide the parts outside the CDR3, is GAGVSQSPSNKVTEKGKDVELRCDPISGHTALYWYRQSLGQGLEFLIYFQGNSAPDKSGLPSDRFSAERTGGSVSTLTIQRTQQEDSAVYLCASSFQAGPGETQYFGPGTRLLVL.

This clonotype was picked up many times. V is TRBV20-1 and J is TRBJ1-5; the match to TRBD1 covers 7 bases. The CDR3 loop spans 15 amino acids. Germline CDR1 reads DFQATT; CDR2 reads SNEGSKA (reference sequence). Unmatched junction bases numbered 9, after V lost 7 bases and J lost 0 bases. DNA of the CDR3: TGCAGTGTAGGGGGGACAGCTTATAGCAATCAGCCCCAGCATTTT. It translates to CSVGGTAYSNQPQHF.

The rearrangement links TRBV18 to TRBJ1-5, with 9 bases aligning to TRBD1. In germline, CDR1 is KGHSH, CDR2 LQKENI. The CDR3 length is 15 residues. V was clipped by 5 bases and J by 3 bases; unmatched bases: 5. Here the CDR3 DNA reads TGTGCCAGCTCAACCGGGACAGGGCCCAATCAGCCCCAGCATTTT. Translation gives CASSTGTGPNQPQHF.

This clonotype was detected ten times or more. For the CDR3, the DNA is TGTGCCAGCAGCCAGAAGGGGCTAGCGGGAGACCCTTACAATGAGCAGTTCTTC. This encodes CASSQKGLAGDPYNEQFF. The rearrangement links TRBV7-9 to TRBJ2-1; TRBD2 agrees at 10 bases. The trim removed 5 bases at V and 4 bases at J, leaving 14 bases unmatched. This CDR3 is 18 amino acids long. CDR1 is SEHNR and CDR2 is FQNEAQ in the germline V gene (reference sequence). The full variable domain, rest sourced from reference TRBV7-9 and TRBJ2-1, is DTGVSQNPRHKITKRGQNVTFRCDPISEHNRLYWYRQTLGQGPEFLTYFQNEAQLEKSRLLSDRFSAERPKGSFSTLEIQRTEQGDSAMYLCASSQKGLAGDPYNEQFFGPGTRLTVL.

This clonotype was observed many times. This chain joins TRBV10-3 and TRBJ1-6, with D uncertain. V lost 4 bases and J 5 bases, leaving 15 bases between the germline ends. Germline V gene sequence: CDR1 ENHRY, CDR2 SYGVKD. This CDR3 contains 16 residues. Written as DNA, the CDR3 is TGTGCCATCAGTGGGGTTATAGGACGGAATAATTCACCCCTCCACTTT. This translates into CAISGVIGRNNSPLHF.

The rearrangement uses TRBV5-1 and TRBJ1-1, with D unclear. Germline V lookup: CDR1 SGHRS, CDR2 YFSETQ. The V end lost 1 base, the J end lost 0 bases, and 4 bases lay between the germline ends. CDR3 length: 13 amino acids. CDR3 coding DNA: TGCGCCAGCAGCTTGACTCTGAACACTGAAGCTTTCTTT. Its protein is CASSLTLNTEAFF.

This clonotype was seen repeatedly, ten times or more. The gene calls are TRBV4-1 and TRBJ2-5, with TRBD1 matching 7 bases. This CDR3 has 15 amino acids. Germline V gene lookup returns CDR1 MGHRA and CDR2 YSYEKL. V was clipped by 1 base and J by 5 bases; unmatched bases: 7. The CDR3 sequence is CASSQVPQGRETQYF. The CDR3 coding sequence is TGCGCCAGCAGCCAAGTGCCACAGGGGCGGGAGACCCAGTACTTC.

This clonotype was recorded many times. This rearrangement joins TRBV3-1 to TRBJ1-1; a weak D match, TRBD1 (5 bases). CDR3 length: 16 residues. Germline-derived CDR1 and CDR2 are LGHDT and YNNKEL (reference sequence). With 4 bases removed from V and 3 bases from J, the gap between germline ends came to 18 bases. The CDR3 bases are TGTGCCAGCAGCCCCCCGGGAACAGGATGGGACACTGAAGCTTTCTTT. Its protein is CASSPPGTGWDTEAFF.

This clonotype has a count of ten or more. The genes are TRBV9 and TRBJ1-5; TRBD1 matches 7 bases. The CDR3 totals 15 residues. Germline trimming cut 2 bases from V and 4 bases from J; bases unmatched to any gene: 6. Germline V gene sequence: CDR1 SGDLS, CDR2 YYNGEE. CDR3: CASSVTGAGNQPQHF. CDR3 coding DNA: TGTGCCAGCAGCGTTACAGGGGCCGGGAATCAGCCCCAGCATTTT.

The table lists this clonotype with many counts. The chain employs TRBV10-3 and TRBJ2-6; 8 bases are a match to TRBD1. Germline lookup yields CDR1 ENHRY and CDR2 SYGVKD. The CDR3 extends over 17 amino acids. Losses at the gene ends were 7 bases for V and 0 bases for J; bases not matched to a gene: 8. CDR3 nucleotides: TGTGCCATCACCCAGACAGGGGCCGCCTCTGGGGCCAACGTCCTGACTTTC. This codes for CAITQTGAASGANVLTF.

This clonotype was recorded at least ten times. The chain joins TRBV28 to TRBJ2-5, with a tentative D call TRBD2 (6 bases). Trimming left V 6 bases short and J 1 base short, with 18 bases between. This CDR3 is built from 16 residues. CDR1 is MDHEN, CDR2 SYDVKM, per germline. CDR3 amino acids: CASRITSPGGQETQYF. CDR3 DNA: TGTGCCAGCAGAATTACTAGTCCCGGGGGCCAAGAGACCCAGTACTTC.

This clonotype was counted at least ten times. The chain has TRBV27 and TRBJ2-1; D uncertain. CDR1 and CDR2 from the germline V gene are MNHEY and SMNVEV (reference sequence). Trimming took 6 bases from V and 7 from J, leaving 16 bases between them. This CDR3 spans 14 amino acids. The CDR3 DNA is TGTGCCAGCAGCCCGGAGCCTGTGGGGAATGAGCAGTTCTTC. Residues: CASSPEPVGNEQFF.

This clonotype appeared many times. The chain combines TRBV25-1 with TRBJ1-1, with D uncertain. Germline V lookup: CDR1 MGHDK, CDR2 SYGVNS. This CDR3 comprises 15 residues. The ends were cut back, 4 bases at V and 0 bases at J, with 12 bases in the middle. CDR3 sequence reads: CASSGVRGMNTEAFF. In nucleotides, the CDR3 is TGTGCCAGCAGTGGAGTACGGGGAATGAACACTGAAGCTTTCTTT.

There are many counts of this clonotype. The chain joins TRBV19 to TRBJ2-3; D is possibly TRBD2 (6 bases). CDR1 LNHDA and CDR2 SQIVND come from the germline V gene (reference sequence). V lost 6 bases and J lost 0, with 16 bases in between. The CDR3 has 16 residues. The CDR3 sequence: CASRRLGSYSTDTQYF. In nucleotides, the CDR3 is TGTGCCAGTAGGAGACTAGGCTCCTATAGCACAGATACGCAGTATTTT.

This clonotype has just one count. This may be a read error, as it is one base from a much larger clone. This chain uses TRBV11-3 with TRBJ2-7; D possibly matches TRBD1 or TRBD2 (6 bases each). The V gene's germline CDR1 is SGHNT and CDR2 YENEEA. The CDR3 sequence is 14 residues long. Deletions cut 5 bases from V and 8 bases from J, with 19 bases between. The CDR3, as DNA: TGTGCCAGCAGCCGTGGAGGAGGGGGTTACAAGCAGTACTTC. This translates into CASSRGGGGYKQYF.

In this sample, this clonotype turned up many times. This rearrangement joins TRBV5-1 to TRBJ1-2, with a weak D call TRBD1 (5 bases). This CDR3 spans 13 amino acids. Trimming left V 4 bases short and J 3 bases short, with 10 bases between. Germline CDR1 and CDR2: SGHRS and YFSETQ. The CDR3 sequence is CASSPRDDYGYTF. DNA of the CDR3: TGCGCCAGCAGCCCCAGGGATGACTATGGCTACACCTTC.

The table lists this clonotype with many counts. V and J are TRBV7-8 and TRBJ1-5, with unresolved D. Germline assignment: CDR1 SGHVS and CDR2 FQNEAQ. Deletions cut 4 bases from V and 7 bases from J, with 17 bases between. The CDR3 contains 15 residues. In DNA form, the CDR3 reads TGTGCCAGCAGCTCCCTAGTGGGCGCGGAGCAGCCCCAGCATTTT. It encodes CASSSLVGAEQPQHF.

This clonotype was recorded at least ten times. This chain connects TRBV7-9 to TRBJ2-1; D remains ambiguous. Germline V gene data show CDR1 as SEHNR and CDR2 as FQNEAQ (reference sequence). The CDR3 is made up of 12 amino acids. V was clipped by 0 bases and J by 9 bases, with 6 bases between them. CDR3 residues: CASSLALGEQFF. The CDR3 bases are TGTGCCAGCAGCTTAGCGCTTGGTGAGCAGTTCTTC.

This rearrangement joins TRBV29-1 to TRBJ2-1; 8 nucleotides line up with TRBD2. Germline lookup yields CDR1 SQVTM and CDR2 ANQGSEA. The CDR3 runs 13 residues. J was trimmed by 4 bases and V by 3 bases; bases with no gene match: 2. The CDR3 DNA follows: TGCAGCGTTGATACTAGCGGATACAATGAGCAGTTCTTC. It yields the protein CSVDTSGYNEQFF.

This clonotype occurred a few times. This sequence joins TRBV6-1 and TRBJ1-1, with 7 positions matching TRBD1. This CDR3 comprises 15 residues. CDR1 is MNHNS and CDR2 is SASEGT in the germline V gene. V shed 7 bases and J 0 bases; nucleotides not matched to a gene: 8. The CDR3 is CASTLRTGMNTEAFF. The CDR3 region has the DNA TGTGCCAGCACCCTACGGACAGGAATGAACACTGAAGCTTTCTTT.

This clonotype was counted ten times or more. The chain is built from TRBV9 and TRBJ2-1; 14 positions match TRBD2. Looked up from germline, CDR1 is SGDLS and CDR2 is YYNGEE. The CDR3 spans 18 residues. Germline trimming cut 0 bases from V and 5 bases from J; bases unmatched to any gene: 7. CDR3 loop: CASSVAGTSGSGDNEQFF. The CDR3 region has the DNA TGTGCCAGCAGCGTAGCGGGGACTAGCGGGAGTGGGGACAATGAGCAGTTCTTC.

This clonotype showed up many times. This CDR3 is CASSADGGQPQHF. DNA for the CDR3: TGTGCCAGCTCAGCTGATGGCGGTCAGCCCCAGCATTTT. V usage is TRBV18 and J usage is TRBJ1-5; D is uncertain. Looked up from germline, CDR1 is KGHSH and CDR2 is LQKENI. The CDR3 is 13 amino acids. V dropped 5 bases and J dropped 6 bases, with 11 bases sitting between them.

In its sample, this clonotype ranks as medium-sized. J is TRBJ1-1 and V is TRBV29-1; the D is unclear. The CDR3 is 12 residues long. CDR1 is SQVTM and CDR2 is ANQGSEA in the germline V gene. The germline V and J ends were trimmed by 5 bases and 1 base, with 8 bases remaining between them. CDR3 DNA sequence: TGCAGCGTTCGAGACACGAACACTGAAGCTTTCTTT. Its translation: CSVRDTNTEAFF.

This clonotype was detected many times. The junction departs from germline at one end; a sequencing error may be responsible. The chain joins TRBV7-6 to TRBJ2-1; 10 nucleotides line up with TRBD2. Germline V lookup: CDR1 SGHVS, CDR2 FNYEAQ. The CDR3 spans 11 residues. The chain's CDR3 is CASSSGLAVVF. The CDR3, as DNA: TGTGCCAGCAGCTCCGGACTAGCGGTTGTCTTC.

This clonotype has at least ten counts. The chain joins TRBV27 to TRBJ2-1; tentatively, D is TRBD1 or TRBD2 (5 bases each). Trimming took 5 bases from V and 6 from J, leaving 26 bases between them. Germline V gene lookup returns CDR1 MNHEY and CDR2 SMNVEV (reference sequence). This CDR3 has 18 amino acids. The CDR3, as DNA: TGTGCCAGCAGTCCCCCTCGCAGAGGGGCGGAGCTCGTCAATGAGCAGTTCTTC. It specifies CASSPPRRGAELVNEQFF.